Shown below are 24 T cell receptor beta chains from a single sample sequenced in a study of blood T cells in healthy people across ages. Using a J-beta primer mix together with a sample-barcoded 5' primer, a second PCR was run for about 6 to 12 cycles. One entry per CDR3 protein results from TCRdb running MiXCR on the 5' RACE reads. The table lists 500,000 to 550,000 distinct CDR3 sequences, around 24% of them singletons. These same data were also listed under a study on T cells of mothers and their children.

The sequencing input was blood. Receptors originate from a boy younger than 18 in good health.

This clonotype was seen a handful of times. The CDR3: CASSPPRAYEQYF. CDR3 bases: TGTGCCAGCAGCCCTCCCAGGGCCTACGAGCAGTACTTC. The rearrangement joins TRBV7-2 to TRBJ2-7, with a weak D call TRBD1 (5 bases). Trimming cost V 5 bases and J 2 bases, with 10 bases left between them. The CDR3 contains 13 residues. Germline V gives CDR1 SGHTA, CDR2 FQGNSA.

This clonotype was found a few times. This chain joins TRBV7-9 and TRBJ2-7, with a weak D call TRBD1 (6 bases). CDR1 is SEHNR and CDR2 is FQNEAQ in the germline V gene (reference sequence). The CDR3 length is 15 residues. V gave up 1 base and J gave up 6 bases, with 16 bases separating them. This CDR3 reads CASSLESAQGREQYF. DNA for the CDR3: TGTGCCAGCAGCTTAGAATCCGCACAGGGACGCGAGCAGTACTTC.

This clonotype was detected a few times. J is TRBJ2-5 and V is TRBV7-9; 9 nucleotides agree with TRBD1. Matching the DNA end better, TRBJ2-7 makes the J call doubtful. CDR1 SEHNR and CDR2 FQNEAQ come from the germline V gene (reference sequence). The CDR3 spans 16 residues. The CDR3 sequence: CASSPFTGGNDDEQYF. The CDR3 coding sequence is TGTGCCAGCAGCCCGTTCACAGGGGGCAACGACGACGAGCAGTACTTC.

This clonotype was detected only a few times. J is TRBJ1-6 and V is TRBV7-3, with 7 bases that match TRBD1. Germline-derived CDR1 and CDR2 are SGHTA and FQGTGA. V dropped 2 bases and J dropped 10; count of bases not matched to a gene: 8. This CDR3 contains 15 residues. Written as DNA, the CDR3 is TGTGCCAGCAGCTTATCTCCAGGGGGGGGATCACCCCTCCACTTT. Translation: CASSLSPGGGSPLHF.

The table lists this clonotype with a few counts. The V gene is TRBV13, the J gene TRBJ2-3; 10 bases are shared with TRBD2. V gave up 5 bases and J gave up 4 bases; unmatched junction bases: 12. CDR3 length: 17 residues. CDR1 and CDR2 from the germline V gene are PRHDT and FYEKMQ (reference sequence). CDR3 amino acids: CASSPQQRGGLADTQYF. DNA of the CDR3: TGTGCCAGCAGCCCTCAACAGCGGGGGGGCCTGGCAGATACGCAGTATTTT.

The V and J genes are TRBV7-9 and TRBJ1-2; D gene unclear. The germline V gene has CDR1 SEHNR and CDR2 FQNEAQ (reference sequence). V lost 4 bases to trimming and J lost 4 bases, with 16 bases between them. The CDR3 covers 15 residues. The CDR3 coding sequence is TGTGCCAGCAGCTCTTTTCCCGGACGGCCCTATGGCTACACCTTC. This gives the protein CASSSFPGRPYGYTF.

The CDR3 sequence is CASSRPGQGNTEAFF. Here the CDR3 DNA reads TGTGCCAGCAGTCGGCCGGGACAGGGGAACACTGAAGCTTTCTTT. The V call is TRBV6-5, the J call TRBJ1-1; 9 bases map to TRBD1. CDR1 MNHEY and CDR2 SVGAGI come from the germline V gene. CDR3 size: 15 residues. V shed 5 bases, J shed 1 base, and the junction held 5 bases outside the gene matches.

Of note for this clonotype: A read error may account for a junction end that differs from germline. This chain links TRBV6-2 or TRBV6-3 with TRBJ2-4, with a weak D call TRBD2 (6 bases). Per germline, CDR1 MNHEY and CDR2 SVGEGT. The CDR3 has 14 residues. The CDR3 DNA reads TGTGCCAGCAGTTATGTCGGAGGGGTGAACATTCAGCACTTC. It encodes CASSYVGGVNIQHF.

This clonotype was detected a few times. The rearrangement links TRBV18 to TRBJ2-5; 9 nucleotides agree with TRBD2. CDR3 length: 22 residues. Germline V gene lookup returns CDR1 KGHSH and CDR2 LQKENI. After removal of 2 bases from V and 0 bases from J, the junction contained 22 bases not matched to a gene. The CDR3 DNA reads TGTGCCAGCTCACCAAACCCACTCAGACTAGCGGCTACTAAAAACCACCAAGAGACCCAGTACTTC. Its translation is CASSPNPLRLAATKNHQETQYF.

V usage is TRBV12-3 or TRBV12-4 and J usage is TRBJ1-1, with D uncertain. The CDR3 is made up of 14 amino acids. V was pared by 6 bases and J by 3 bases, with 14 bases between. CDR3 in amino acids: CASSPSGWDTEAFF. CDR3 DNA: TGTGCCAGCAGCCCATCAGGATGGGACACTGAAGCTTTCTTT.

The CDR3 DNA follows: TGTGCCAGCAGCCAAGATTTCAGGACTAGCGGGGGAGATGAGCAGTTCTTC. Amino acid sequence: CASSQDFRTSGGDEQFF. This rearrangement joins TRBV3-1 to TRBJ2-1; the match to TRBD2 covers 13 bases. The V gene's germline CDR1 is LGHDT and CDR2 YNNKEL (reference sequence). The trim removed 0 bases at V and 8 bases at J, leaving 7 bases unmatched. This CDR3 spans 17 amino acids.

The rearrangement uses TRBV2 and TRBJ1-4; no clear D gene. V lost 5 bases and J 4 bases, leaving 8 bases between the germline ends. This CDR3 is built from 13 residues. Per germline, CDR1 SNHLY and CDR2 FYNNEI. CDR3 DNA: TGTGCCAGCAGTTCGGACGTTAATGAAAAACTGTTTTTT. Encoded protein: CASSSDVNEKLFF.

The chain recombines TRBV6-2 or TRBV6-3 with TRBJ2-2; TRBD1 is a possible D gene (5 bases). Per germline, CDR1 MNHEY and CDR2 SVGEGT. The CDR3 sequence is 14 residues long. V lost 4 bases and J 6 bases, leaving 12 bases between the germline ends. Written as DNA, the CDR3 is TGTGCCAGCAGTTGGGCAGGGTGTGCCGGGGAGCTGTTTTTT. Translated, it gives CASSWAGCAGELFF.

The CDR3 is CASTTGTSYGYTF. The CDR3 DNA reads TGTGCCAGCACAACCGGGACCTCCTACGGCTACACCTTC. The V gene is TRBV28, the J gene TRBJ1-2; D may be TRBD1 (5 bases). This CDR3 is built from 13 residues. V lost 7 bases to trimming and J lost 8 bases, with 17 bases between them. Germline V gives CDR1 MDHEN, CDR2 SYDVKM.

The genes are TRBV9 and TRBJ2-5; D gene unclear. Trimming stripped 2 bases from V and 5 bases from J, with 13 bases between. Germline CDR1 reads SGDLS; CDR2 reads YYNGEE. The CDR3 has 14 amino acids. This CDR3 reads CASSVSPLGETQYF. The CDR3 coding sequence is TGTGCCAGCAGCGTTTCCCCCCTAGGGGAGACCCAGTACTTC.

The gene calls are TRBV20-1 and TRBJ2-3; TRBD2 aligns across 10 bases. The V gene end was trimmed by 1 base and the J gene end by 4 bases; junction bases not matched to a gene: 8. CDR3 length: 16 residues. The V gene's germline CDR1 is DFQATT and CDR2 SNEGSKA (reference sequence). The CDR3 sequence: CSARVLLAGDSDTQYF. CDR3 DNA sequence: TGCAGTGCTAGAGTCCTGCTAGCGGGAGATTCAGATACGCAGTATTTT.

J is TRBJ2-3 and V is TRBV9; 7 nucleotides agree with TRBD1. The V segment lost 3 bases and the J segment 3 bases; nucleotides outside the gene matches: 4. CDR3 length: 14 amino acids. The germline gives CDR1 SGDLS, CDR2 YYNGEE. CDR3 amino acids: CASSAWDRTDTQYF. CDR3 sequence (DNA): TGTGCCAGCAGCGCTTGGGACAGAACAGATACGCAGTATTTT. Supplemented by reference TRBV9 and TRBJ2-3, the full variable domain reads DSGVTQTPKHLITATGQRVTLRCSPRSGDLSVYWYQQSLDQGLQFLIQYYNGEERAKGNILERFSAQQFPDLHSELNLSSLELGDSALYFCASSAWDRTDTQYFGPGTRLTVL.

There are a few counts of this clonotype. The rearrangement uses TRBV9 and TRBJ2-1, with 12 bases lining up with TRBD2. Gene TRBJ2-7 matches the end of the DNA better, so the J call may be wrong. Germline loops: CDR1 SGDLS, CDR2 YYNGEE. The CDR3 contains 19 residues. CDR3 bases: TGTGCCAGCAGCCAGAACGAAGGACTAGCGGGACGCGTGGGATACGAGCAGTACTTC. Translation: CASSQNEGLAGRVGYEQYF.

This clonotype occurred a few times. The J gene is TRBJ1-1, the V gene TRBV20-1; tentatively, D is TRBD1 (5 bases). The CDR3 consists of 14 residues. Germline V CDR1 and CDR2: DFQATT, SNEGSKA (reference sequence). V was clipped by 6 bases and J by 0 bases, with 14 bases between them. The CDR3 region has the DNA TGCAGTGCCGGAGAGGTAGGGGTGAACACTGAAGCTTTCTTT. This codes for CSAGEVGVNTEAFF.

The chain joins TRBV10-3 to TRBJ1-4; D may be TRBD1 (5 bases). Trimming pared 0 bases from V and 7 bases from J, leaving 12 bases between. This CDR3 has 15 amino acids. Germline V CDR1 and CDR2: ENHRY, SYGVKD. The CDR3: CAISESSGSGEKLFF. The DNA for the CDR3 is TGTGCCATCAGTGAGTCATCAGGGAGCGGTGAAAAACTGTTTTTT.

This clonotype was counted a few times. One end of the junction is discordant with germline, which a read error may explain. The chain links TRBV7-2 to TRBJ2-5; TRBD2 might be the D (6 bases). The length of the CDR3 is 14 residues. Germline CDR1 SGHTA, CDR2 FQGNSA. The chain's CDR3 is CASSLRPGGDEQCF. DNA of the CDR3: TGTGCCAGCAGCTTACGTCCCGGAGGGGACGAGCAGTGCTTC.

Note on this clonotype: The junction does not match germline at one end; this may be a read error. This chain uses TRBV6-5 with TRBJ1-1, with D unclear. There are 11 residues in the CDR3. Germline V gene sequence: CDR1 MNHEY, CDR2 SVGAGI. The CDR3 region is CASNKNSEAFF. The CDR3 DNA is TGTGCCAGCAACAAAAACAGTGAAGCTTTCTTT.

This clonotype was seen a few times. V is TRBV4-1 and J is TRBJ2-1; 10 bases are shared with TRBD2. With V trimmed by 6 bases and J by 8 bases, 7 bases remained unmatched. CDR3 length equals 14 residues. Germline CDR1 and CDR2: MGHRA and YSYEKL. CDR3 sequence reads: CASSSSGSQYEQFF. CDR3 DNA sequence: TGCGCCAGCAGTTCTAGCGGGAGTCAGTATGAGCAGTTCTTC.

Comment on this clonotype: One end of the junction does not line up with germline, which may come from a read error. The chain uses TRBV5-1 and TRBJ1-1; the D gene is possibly TRBD1 (5 bases). Germline lookup yields CDR1 SGHRS and CDR2 YFSETQ. There are 15 residues in the CDR3. CDR3 region: CASSLVAGLNTEAFF. CDR3 DNA sequence: TGCGCCAGCAGCTTGGTCGCAGGGTTGAACACCGAAGCTTTCTTT.